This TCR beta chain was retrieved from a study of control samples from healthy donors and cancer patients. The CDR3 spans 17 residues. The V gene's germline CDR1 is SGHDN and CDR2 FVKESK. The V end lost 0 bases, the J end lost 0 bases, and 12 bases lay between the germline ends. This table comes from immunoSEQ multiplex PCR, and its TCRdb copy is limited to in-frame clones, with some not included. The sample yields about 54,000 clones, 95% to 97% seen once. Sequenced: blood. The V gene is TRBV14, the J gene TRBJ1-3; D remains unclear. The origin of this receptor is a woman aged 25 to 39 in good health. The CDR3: CASSQDHPTHSGNTIYF. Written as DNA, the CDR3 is TGTGCCAGCAGCCAAGATCACCCCACGCACTCTGGAAACACCATATATTTT.